This is a list of T cell receptor beta chains from one sample in a study of T cell repertoires in cytomegalovirus infection. These receptors have no known antigen. MiXCR, applied by TCRdb to the reads, yields one record per CDR3 protein. The data show roughly 120,000 distinct CDR3 sequences, 30% to 35% seen once. This specimen was CD8+ T cells from cultured PBMCs, taken from culture after CMV antigen stimulation. The source is a human donor in good health (CMV status not recorded). Some clones in this sample may be carry-over from other donors' samples. CDR3s include the opening cysteine and the closing phenylalanine or tryptophan. A D gene is named only where the DNA matches it firmly. Expanded clones are given a class, and other clones once, few, many or no size at all.

clone size	J gene	CDR3 length	V gene	D gene	CDR3 protein	CDR3 DNA
few	TRBJ2-3	16	TRBV5-6	TRBD2	CASSSKSGAFPDTQYF	TGTGCCAGCAGCTCTAAGAGCGGGGCCTTCCCAGATACGCAGTATTTT
NA	TRBJ1-5	14	TRBV15	NA	CATSRDGLMSPQHF	TGTGCCACCAGCAGAGACGGGTTGATGTCGCCCCAGCATTTT
few	TRBJ2-7	14	TRBV6-6	TRBD1	CASSYSGQGHEQYF	TGTGCCAGCAGTTACTCGGGACAGGGACACGAGCAGTACTTC
few	TRBJ1-5	15	TRBV4-1	NA	CASSQWQGEGQPQHF	TGCGCCAGCAGCCAATGGCAGGGTGAGGGTCAGCCCCAGCATTTT
many	TRBJ2-1	15	TRBV11-1	TRBD2	CASSQGLAGGYEQFF	TGTGCCAGCAGCCAAGGACTAGCGGGGGGGTATGAGCAGTTCTTC
few	TRBJ2-4	15	TRBV4-1	NA	CASSHPGTERNIQYF	TGCGCCAGCAGCCACCCCGGGACCGAAAGAAACATTCAGTACTTC
many	TRBJ2-7	16	TRBV7-6	NA	CASSLAFGQPFHEQYF	TGTGCCAGCAGCTTAGCGTTCGGACAGCCGTTCCACGAGCAGTACTTC
few	TRBJ1-2	13	TRBV7-9	NA	CASSPEDNYGYTF	TGTGCCAGCAGCCCCGAGGATAACTATGGCTACACCTTC
NA	TRBJ1-6	19	TRBV4-3	TRBD1	CASSQDKTDRGQYNSPLHF	TGCGCCAGCAGCCAAGATAAGACGGACAGGGGTCAATATAATTCACCCCTCCACTTT
NA	TRBJ2-1	14	TRBV7-6	NA	CASSSGLPLNEQFF	TGTGCCAGCAGCTCAGGGTTGCCCCTCAATGAGCAGTTCTTC
few	TRBJ1-2	15	TRBV28	NA	CASSLSVEAYYGYTF	TGTGCCAGCAGTTTATCAGTCGAAGCCTACTATGGCTACACCTTC
NA	TRBJ2-7	15	TRBV28	TRBD1	CASSSGQGQLYEQYF	TGTGCCAGCAGCTCAGGACAGGGGCAACTTTACGAGCAGTACTTC
NA	TRBJ1-1	22	TRBV7-3	TRBD1	CASSLSHNTGERLQGPAGEAFF	TGTGCCAGCAGCTTAAGTCATAATACAGGCGAGAGGCTACAGGGGCCGGCGGGGGAGGCTTTCTTT
NA	TRBJ2-1	14	TRBV4-2	NA	CASSQGFLGDEQFF	TGTGCCAGCAGCCAAGGGTTCCTAGGGGATGAGCAGTTCTTC
many	TRBJ1-6	16	TRBV7-9	NA	CASSSGVGSYNSPLHF	TGTGCCAGCAGCTCAGGGGTAGGCTCCTATAATTCACCCCTCCACTTT
once	TRBJ1-1	15	TRBV19	NA	CASSIGEGLWTEAFF	TGTGCCAGTAGTATAGGAGAGGGTCTGTGGACTGAAGCTTTCTTT
NA	TRBJ1-1	14	TRBV6-2/TRBV6-3	NA	CASSDWTSGAEAFF	TGTGCCAGCAGTGACTGGACGTCCGGGGCTGAAGCTTTCTTT
NA	TRBJ1-6	11	TRBV28	NA	CASSLTGPLHF	TGTGCCAGCAGTCTGACAGGTCCCCTCCACTTT
NA	TRBJ2-2	17	TRBV6-1	TRBD1	CAVPDSDGTENTGELFF	TGTGCCGTACCCGACTCAGATGGGACAGAGAACACCGGGGAGCTGTTTTTT
NA	TRBJ2-1	14	TRBV19	TRBD2	CASSMGLAGDEQFF	TGTGCCAGTAGTATGGGTTTGGCGGGGGATGAGCAGTTCTTC
many	TRBJ1-5	14	TRBV7-9	NA	CASSLDAGHQPQHF	TGTGCCAGCAGCTTAGATGCAGGGCATCAGCCCCAGCATTTT
NA	TRBJ2-3	14	TRBV6-5	TRBD1	CASSQGTGTDTQYF	TGTGCAAGCAGTCAAGGGACAGGCACAGATACGCAGTATTTT
NA	TRBJ2-6	15	TRBV7-9	NA	CASSLASSGANVLTF	TGTGCCAGCAGCTTAGCAAGCTCTGGGGCCAACGTCCTGACTTTC
NA	TRBJ1-5	15	TRBV6-1	TRBD1	CANRQTGDGNQPQHF	TGTGCCAACAGGCAAACAGGGGACGGCAATCAGCCCCAGCATTTT
many	TRBJ2-6	14	TRBV7-8	NA	CAYSANPGANVLTF	TGTGCCTACAGCGCAAACCCTGGGGCCAACGTCCTGACTTTC